This T cell receptor beta chain was sequenced during a study of T-cell memory formation after mild COVID-19. Study-level findings and limits: CD4+ contracting clones were mainly CM and EM; CD8+ ones, EMRA.

TCRdb called the 5' RACE reads again in MiXCR, with one record for every CDR3 protein. Among 540,000 or so distinct CDR3 sequences listed, approximately 20% were seen once. In this sample, this clonotype turned up a few times. Antigen unknown. The sequenced material came from PBMCs or a T cell subset sorted from them (not recorded which). The sequence was collected from an adult woman who had mild COVID-19 (a few samples of this study predate the infection). Cell type and time point are not known.

This chain's CDR3 is CASSRTGNEKLFF. In DNA, the CDR3 is TGTGCCAGCAGCCGGACAGGAAATGAAAAACTGTTTTTT. V and J are TRBV7-9 and TRBJ1-4; TRBD1 matches at 7 bases. CDR1 SEHNR and CDR2 FQNEAQ come from the germline V gene (reference sequence). The CDR3 has 13 amino acids. Trimming took 5 bases from V and 5 from J; bases not matched to a gene: 2.